Described below is a single TCR beta chain sequence and its context. The antigen it binds to is not known. One base away there is no much larger clone; base qualities are not given. This entry comes from a study of early T cells in non-severe SARS-CoV-2 infection (dated by TCRdb to 2020 to 2023). Describing the broader study: Because TCR sequencing was done on bulk RNA from unsorted whole blood, the alpha and beta chains could not be paired. Findings and caveats that apply to the study as a whole: VDJdb matching was skewed toward anti-spike CD8 responses and likely underestimated virus-specific expansions, missing private and CD4 specificities.

The library was obtained by 5' RACE. The sequencer was a NextSeq 500. The TCR library protocol attached unique molecular identifiers to individual cDNA molecules to correct for sequencing error and PCR bias. Both TCR alpha and beta chains were sequenced, and tight co-correlation was observed between alpha and beta sequence abundances in each sample. The study's own analysis went as follows. V gene, J gene and CDR3 annotation of TCR sequences was performed with Decombinator V4. Expanded TCRs were defined as changing significantly between any two time points under a Poisson model with p below 0.0001. TCR abundances were normalised to the total number of TCRs sequenced per sample and were expressed as counts per million. MAIT TCRs were defined by TRAV1-2 paired with TRAJ12, TRAJ20 or TRAJ33, and iNKT TCRs by TRAV10 paired with TRAJ18. VDJdb, accessed 1 November 2021, was searched for CMV, EBV and SARS-CoV-2 annotated TCRs, excluding TCRs annotated for multiple antigens. The raw public reads went through TCRdb reprocessing: fastp at Q25, MiXCR clone calling, in-frame beta chains kept. Merged by CDR3 protein, the rows form single entries marked with the most common genes and DNA. TCRdb, not the authors, supplied the V and J calls. The table for this sample lists 70,000 to 85,000 distinct CDR3 sequences; about 12% of them were counted only once. Clones ranked in the top ten supply around 2.4% of the sample.

The germline V gene sets CDR1 to SQVTM and CDR2 to ANQGSEA. CDR3 length: 10 amino acids, cysteine to phenylalanine. The only DNA kept is the CDR3, 30 bases in frame from the first base. Compared with germline, V lacks 7 bases and J lacks 11 bases; bases without a gene match: 7. The study was a case-control design nested within a healthcare worker cohort in London, UK, with weekly nasopharyngeal swab PCR tests and blood sampling. Healthcare workers were recruited between 23 and 31 March 2020, during the week of the UK lockdown, and were followed weekly for up to about 16 weeks. What was sequenced was whole blood. The sequence came from an adult who was a healthcare worker with PCR-confirmed SARS-CoV-2 infection or an uninfected control (not recorded which). Rearrangement joined TRBV29-1 to TRBJ2-7; 8 central nucleotides agree with TRBD1. The nucleotide sequence is TGCAGCGCCCAAGAGGGACAGGAGTACTTC. Protein translation: CSAQEGQEYF.